The TCR beta chain described here comes from a study of blood T cell repertoires in COVID-19. This CDR3 contains 15 residues. From germline, CDR1 is MNHEY and CDR2 SMNVEV (reference sequence). Trimming took 8 bases from V and 2 from J; bases not matched to a gene: 7. Original processing methods: By means of reference gene primer amplification, nucleated cell counts were estimated. The protocol was immunoSEQ multiplex PCR, while the TCRdb copy is restricted to in-frame clones and leaves out a portion. For V, J and clone size, that table is used; D and trimming come from the DNA. The table shows roughly 220,000 clones, with about 88% occurring only once.

Sequenced sample: PBMCs or T cells enriched from blood (not recorded which). The V gene is TRBV27, the J gene TRBJ2-3; the match to TRBD2 covers 10 bases. This TCR came from a woman aged 25 to 39 who had recovered from COVID-19. CDR3 nucleotides: TGTGCCAGCTCAAGAGGACTAGCGGTCACAGATACGCAGTATTTT. Its translation: CASSRGLAVTDTQYF.